Below, 24 T cell receptor beta chains from the same sample are listed, as sequenced in a study of beta chain features in type 1 diabetes. All of the isolated RNA was reverse transcribed, so expressed TCRB transcripts were sequenced. Data came from immunoSEQ multiplex PCR; TCRdb stores just in-frame clones and leaves some out. The table records 860,000 or so clones, 15% to 20% of them present only once. Sequencing was carried out using naive CD4+ T cells from blood. These receptor sequences come from a woman between 18 and 29 years old in good health.

J is TRBJ2-5 and V is TRBV5-4, with 8 bases matching TRBD2. This CDR3 spans 14 amino acids. Trimming cost V 4 bases and J 6 bases; bases outside gene matches: 8. CDR1 SGHNT and CDR2 YYREEE come from the germline V gene (reference sequence). CDR3: CASSPSGSGKTQYF. CDR3 nucleotides: TGTGCCAGCAGCCCGAGCGGGAGCGGGAAGACCCAGTACTTC.

In this sample, this clone turned up a few times. This chain connects TRBV6-6 to TRBJ2-7; no clear D. There are 14 residues in the CDR3. V was cut by 5 bases and J by 1 base, with 12 bases left in between. CDR1 and CDR2 (germline): MNHNY, SVGAGI (reference sequence). In DNA form, the CDR3 reads TGTGCCAGCAGTCAGCCTTACGGGTCCTACGAGCAGTACTTC. It codes for CASSQPYGSYEQYF.

This clone was observed a handful of times. This chain joins TRBV9 and TRBJ1-4; maybe TRBD1 (5 bases). The CDR3 sequence is 15 residues long. V lost 2 bases, J lost 0 bases, and 8 bases lay in between. In germline, CDR1 is SGDLS, CDR2 YYNGEE. In DNA form, the CDR3 reads TGTGCCAGCAGCGTTCAGGGCGCAACTAATGAAAAACTGTTTTTT. It encodes CASSVQGATNEKLFF. The variable domain in full, completed from reference TRBV9 and TRBJ1-4, reads DSGVTQTPKHLITATGQRVTLRCSPRSGDLSVYWYQQSLDQGLQFLIQYYNGEERAKGNILERFSAQQFPDLHSELNLSSLELGDSALYFCASSVQGATNEKLFFGSGTQLSVL.

This clone was observed many times. The gene calls are TRBV2 and TRBJ2-2; the D gene could be TRBD1 or TRBD2 (5 bases each). This CDR3 region has 14 residues. V lost 9 bases and J lost 8, with 19 bases in between. Germline CDR1 is SNHLY and CDR2 is FYNNEI. The CDR3 is CASSGTSQSGELFF. Here the CDR3 DNA reads TGTGCCAGTTCCGGGACCAGCCAATCGGGGGAGCTGTTTTTT.

This clone has more than one count but fewer than ten. This chain connects TRBV6-6 to TRBJ2-1; 8 bases fit TRBD2. The CDR3 consists of 16 residues. V shed 3 bases and J 2 bases; nucleotides not matched to a gene: 6. Germline assignment: CDR1 MNHNY and CDR2 SVGAGI (reference sequence). Written as DNA, the CDR3 is TGTGCCAGCAGTTATCCCCGAGCGGGAGCCTACAATGAGCAGTTCTTC. This codes for CASSYPRAGAYNEQFF.

The table lists this clone with a few counts. The chain is built from TRBV18 and TRBJ2-2; 12 bases are a match to TRBD2. CDR3 length: 16 residues. Germline V gene data show CDR1 as KGHSH and CDR2 as LQKENI. With 3 bases clipped from V and 7 bases from J, the junction kept 6 bases outside the gene matches. CDR3 nucleotides: TGTGCCAGCTCACCGCTAGCGGGAGGGCCTCGCGGGGAGCTGTTTTTT. Protein sequence: CASSPLAGGPRGELFF. The full variable domain, in which reference TRBV18 and TRBJ2-2 provide the parts outside the CDR3, is NAGVMQNPRHLVRRRGQEARLRCSPMKGHSHVYWYRQLPEEGLKFMVYLQKENIIDESGMPKERFSAEFPKEGPSILRIQQVVRGDSAAYFCASSPLAGGPRGELFFGEGSRLTVL.

The chain recombines TRBV27 with TRBJ2-1; weak D call: TRBD1 (5 bases). Germline V gene lookup returns CDR1 MNHEY and CDR2 SMNVEV (reference sequence). Trimming pared 4 bases from V and 3 bases from J, leaving 10 bases between. The CDR3 spans 14 residues. The CDR3 protein is CASSSDQGYNEQFF. CDR3 bases: TGTGCCAGCAGTTCGGATCAGGGCTACAATGAGCAGTTCTTC.

The chain couples TRBV5-4 to TRBJ2-1, with 9 bases identical to TRBD1. Germline V gives CDR1 SGHNT, CDR2 YYREEE (reference sequence). This CDR3 region has 16 residues. V shed 4 bases and J 4 bases; nucleotides not matched to a gene: 9. The CDR3 nucleotides read TGTGCCAGCAGCCAAGGGGGGACAGGGATGTACAATGAGCAGTTCTTC. Protein: CASSQGGTGMYNEQFF.

This clone has just a few counts. The chain couples TRBV7-9 to TRBJ1-4; 7 bases map to TRBD1. V lost 5 bases to trimming and J lost 4 bases; unmatched junction nucleotides: 4. The CDR3 runs to 14 residues. The germline V gene encodes CDR1 SEHNR and CDR2 FQNEAQ (reference sequence). The CDR3 loop reads CASSKQGINEKLFF. In DNA form, the CDR3 reads TGTGCCAGCAGCAAACAGGGGATTAATGAAAAACTGTTTTTT.

This sequence joins TRBV6-6 and TRBJ1-2, with unresolved D. CDR1 MNHNY and CDR2 SVGAGI come from the germline V gene (reference sequence). This CDR3 comprises 16 residues. Trimming shortened V by 0 bases and J by 5 bases, and 16 bases separated the two germline ends. The CDR3 coding sequence is TGTGCCAGCAGTTACTCTGCACAACCCACGCGGTATGGCTACACCTTC. This gives the protein CASSYSAQPTRYGYTF.

There are a few counts of this clone. For the CDR3, the DNA is TGCAGCGTGATCAACGGAGGAAGCACAGATACGCAGTATTTT. It translates to CSVINGGSTDTQYF. The chain has TRBV29-1 and TRBJ2-3, with a tentative D call TRBD2 (5 bases). The V gene's germline CDR1 is SQVTM and CDR2 ANQGSEA. V was shortened by 6 bases and J by 0 bases, with 13 bases between the two germline ends. The CDR3 has 14 residues.

For this clone: Other DNA sequences in this specimen translate into the identical CDR3. The chain combines TRBV2 with TRBJ1-1; 8 nucleotides line up with TRBD1. Germline CDR1 reads SNHLY; CDR2 reads FYNNEI. The CDR3 consists of 12 residues. Unmatched junction bases numbered 2, after V lost 4 bases and J lost 7 bases. CDR3 loop: CASSGTGFEAFF. CDR3 nucleotide sequence: TGTGCCAGCAGTGGGACAGGGTTTGAAGCTTTCTTT.

The chain links TRBV14 to TRBJ2-3, with 15 bases fitting TRBD2. Losses at the gene ends were 4 bases for V and 0 bases for J; bases not matched to a gene: 5. This CDR3 is 18 amino acids long. The germline V gene encodes CDR1 SGHDN and CDR2 FVKESK. The CDR3 DNA reads TGTGCCAGCAGCCGGGGACTAGCGGGAGGCTTAAGCACAGATACGCAGTATTTT. It is translated as CASSRGLAGGLSTDTQYF.

The rearrangement links TRBV7-3 to TRBJ2-2; possible D gene TRBD2, 6 bases. V was clipped by 4 bases and J by 1 base, with 10 bases between them. CDR1 and CDR2 (germline): SGHTA, FQGTGA. This CDR3 is 15 amino acids long. The CDR3 protein is CASSWYSGNTGELFF. Written as DNA, the CDR3 is TGTGCCAGCAGCTGGTATAGCGGGAACACCGGGGAGCTGTTTTTT.

This chain connects TRBV29-1 to TRBJ2-1; 10 bases align to TRBD1. This CDR3 comprises 16 residues. Per the germline V gene, CDR1 is SQVTM and CDR2 is ANQGSEA. Trimming at V came to 4 bases and at J to 5 bases, leaving 11 bases not matched to a gene. The CDR3 coding sequence is TGCAGCGTTGTGTTTGAAGGGACAGGGGTACACAATGAGCAGTTCTTC. Protein product: CSVVFEGTGVHNEQFF.

The chain links TRBV5-4 to TRBJ2-1; 7 nucleotides line up with TRBD2. Germline-derived CDR1 and CDR2 are SGHNT and YYREEE (reference sequence). Trimming removed 3 bases from V and 10 bases from J; junction bases left unmatched: 10. This CDR3 contains 14 residues. CDR3 amino acids: CASSWGGVGDEQFF. CDR3 DNA sequence: TGTGCCAGCAGCTGGGGAGGGGTTGGAGACGAGCAGTTCTTC.

This chain joins TRBV7-3 and TRBJ2-5; the D is unclear. CDR1 and CDR2 from the germline V gene are SGHTA and FQGTGA. Trimming cost V 3 bases and J 5 bases, with 13 bases left between them. The CDR3 totals 14 residues. The chain's CDR3 is CASSFAGLGETQYF. CDR3 DNA: TGTGCCAGCAGCTTTGCCGGGTTGGGTGAGACCCAGTACTTC.

This clone was seen only a few times. The V gene is TRBV5-6, the J gene TRBJ2-7; 10 nucleotides line up with TRBD2. J lost 4 bases, V lost 0 bases, and 4 bases had no gene match. This CDR3 spans 15 amino acids. The germline V gene has CDR1 SGHDT and CDR2 YYEEEE. The CDR3 loop reads CASSLERTSGYEQYF. In nucleotides, the CDR3 is TGTGCCAGCAGCTTGGAGCGGACTAGCGGTTACGAGCAGTACTTC.

This clone was seen more than once but under ten times. The chain links TRBV19 to TRBJ1-5, with D possibly matching TRBD1 (6 bases). CDR1 is LNHDA, CDR2 SQIVND, per germline (reference sequence). The CDR3 length is 14 residues. V lost 1 base and J lost 5, with 9 bases in between. The DNA of the CDR3 is TGTGCCAGTAGTATAGGGGACAAGTATCAGCCCCAGCATTTT. Translated, it gives CASSIGDKYQPQHF.

The chain couples TRBV6-5 to TRBJ2-3; TRBD2 agrees at 12 bases. The CDR3 is made up of 14 amino acids. Per the germline V gene, CDR1 is MNHEY and CDR2 is SVGAGI. Trimming at V came to 5 bases and at J to 11 bases, leaving 8 bases not matched to a gene. For the CDR3, the DNA is TGTGCCAGCAGTGGCCGGACTAGCGGGGTGGGGCAGTATTTT. Translated: CASSGRTSGVGQYF.

This clone has a handful of counts. The rearrangement joins TRBV20-1 to TRBJ1-1; no clear D gene. The germline V gene has CDR1 DFQATT and CDR2 SNEGSKA (reference sequence). V gave up 5 bases and J gave up 11 bases, with 6 bases separating them. This CDR3 contains 8 residues. The CDR3 region is CSAPDAFF. DNA of the CDR3: TGCAGTGCTCCAGACGCTTTCTTT.

This chain uses TRBV28 with TRBJ1-2; D is uncertain. This CDR3 comprises 11 residues. The germline V gene encodes CDR1 MDHEN and CDR2 SYDVKM. V lost 3 bases and J lost 4, with 3 bases in between. The CDR3 spells CASSFVYGYTF. CDR3 coding DNA: TGTGCCAGCAGTTTTGTCTATGGCTACACCTTC.

The chain recombines TRBV27 with TRBJ2-6, with TRBD1 identical over 8 bases. The CDR3 totals 18 residues. J lost 1 base, V lost 3 bases, and 8 bases had no gene match. In germline, CDR1 is MNHEY, CDR2 SMNVEV (reference sequence). The CDR3 protein is CASSFLGTGTSGANVLTF. Written as DNA, the CDR3 is TGTGCCAGCAGTTTCTTGGGGACAGGAACTTCTGGGGCCAACGTCCTGACTTTC.

This clone was recorded a few times. CDR3 coding DNA: TGTGCCAGCAGCCCCAAAACGGGGAGTCCCCAATACAATGAGCAGTTCTTC. It is translated as CASSPKTGSPQYNEQFF. The chain carries TRBV5-5 and TRBJ2-1, with a weak D call TRBD2 (5 bases). Germline CDR1 reads SGHKS; CDR2 reads YYEKEE (reference sequence). This CDR3 has 17 amino acids. V was pared by 4 bases and J by 4 bases, with 21 bases between.